One sample yielded the 11 T cell receptor beta chains listed below, sequenced in a study of CD4 T cells in relation to SARS-CoV-2 and coronaviruses. Which antigens these TCRs recognize remains unknown. Only in-frame clones appear in the TCRdb table, and some are missing; sequencing was by immunoSEQ multiplex PCR. The table includes tens of thousands of clones, 60% to 80% detected once. CD4+ T cells from unexposed donors were obtained before the COVID-19 pandemic (2011-2018). CD4+ T cells were isolated from the cells after about 11 days of culture. Sequenced input: CD4+ T cells from PBMCs, cultured in vitro. The origin of the receptors is a human donor in good health.

The V and J genes are TRBV4-3 and TRBJ2-1, with D perhaps assigned TRBD1 or TRBD2 (6 bases each). This CDR3 has 14 residues. V was cut by 4 bases and J by 7 bases, with 14 bases left in between. CDR1 and CDR2 (germline): LGHNA, YSLEER. The chain's CDR3 is CASSRVPGANEQFF. The DNA for the CDR3 is TGCGCCAGCAGCCGAGTCCCGGGGGCAAATGAGCAGTTCTTC.

The chain has TRBV4-1 and TRBJ1-5; a weak D match, TRBD1 (6 bases). This CDR3 spans 14 amino acids. V dropped 2 bases and J dropped 3 bases, with 8 bases sitting between them. CDR1 and CDR2 from the germline V gene are MGHRA and YSYEKL. The CDR3 nucleotides are TGCGCCAGCAGCCAACAGGGGACCAATCAGCCCCAGCATTTT. Amino acid sequence: CASSQQGTNQPQHF.

The chain combines TRBV3-1 (or the pseudogene TRBV3-2) with TRBJ2-5; D is ambiguous. The length of the CDR3 is 14 residues. V lost 7 bases to trimming and J lost 4 bases, with 16 bases between them. CDR1 is LGHDT, CDR2 YNNKEL, per germline (reference sequence). This chain's CDR3 is CASNQLGPRETQYF. The CDR3 DNA reads TGTGCCAGCAATCAGTTAGGCCCCCGAGAGACCCAGTACTTC.

The genes are TRBV7-2 and TRBJ1-3, with a possible D match to TRBD1 (6 bases). V shed 5 bases and J shed 4 bases, with 15 bases lying between them. This CDR3 region has 15 residues. CDR1 and CDR2 from the germline V gene are SGHTA and FQGNSA. As DNA, the CDR3 is TGTGCCAGCAGCCCCTCGATGGGGGCCGGAAACACCATATATTTT. Translated, it gives CASSPSMGAGNTIYF. The complete variable domain, with remaining parts taken from reference TRBV7-2 and TRBJ1-3, reads GAGVSQSPSNKVTEKGKDVELRCDPISGHTALYWYRQSLGQGLEFLIYFQGNSAPDKSGLPSDRFSAERTGGSVSTLTIQRTQQEDSAVYLCASSPSMGAGNTIYFGEGSWLTVV.

This clone was seen only a few times. This sequence joins TRBV19 and TRBJ1-2; D is perhaps TRBD1 (5 bases). Trimming took 8 bases from V and 7 from J, leaving 17 bases between them. The CDR3 has 13 amino acids. The germline V gene has CDR1 LNHDA and CDR2 SQIVND (reference sequence). The CDR3 protein is CASQWGRDRGYTF. DNA of the CDR3: TGTGCCAGTCAGTGGGGCAGGGATCGTGGCTACACCTTC.

With respect to this clone: A junction end diverges from the germline sequence, so it may reflect a read error. The V and J genes are TRBV19 and TRBJ1-1; no clear D. Per germline, CDR1 LNHDA and CDR2 SQIVND (reference sequence). CDR3 length equals 13 residues. The CDR3 DNA follows: TGTGCCAGTACTATAGTACGAGGCACTGAAGCTTTCTTT. This encodes CASTIVRGTEAFF.

This chain uses TRBV7-2 with TRBJ2-5; D possibly uses TRBD1 or TRBD2 (5 bases each). CDR1 is SGHTA, CDR2 FQGNSA, per germline. The length of the CDR3 is 17 residues. The V and J ends lost 5 bases and 2 bases respectively, with 21 bases between them. CDR3 region: CASSIPPGQWDQETQYF. CDR3 coding DNA: TGTGCCAGCAGCATCCCCCCGGGGCAGTGGGATCAAGAGACCCAGTACTTC.

V and J are TRBV19 and TRBJ1-1; D unclear. The V end lost 1 base, the J end lost 6 bases, and 9 bases lay between the germline ends. CDR3 length: 13 residues. Germline V gives CDR1 LNHDA, CDR2 SQIVND (reference sequence). The CDR3 spells CASSIVDGPEAFF. The CDR3 region has the DNA TGTGCCAGTAGTATAGTGGACGGTCCTGAAGCTTTCTTT.

This sequence joins TRBV7-2 and TRBJ1-2; 7 bases agree with TRBD1. Germline V gene sequence: CDR1 SGHTA, CDR2 FQGNSA. V lost 0 bases to trimming and J lost 4 bases; unmatched junction nucleotides: 2. The length of the CDR3 is 14 residues. The DNA of the CDR3 is TGTGCCAGCAGCTTAGCTGACAGGGCCTATGGCTACACCTTC. Translated: CASSLADRAYGYTF.

V is TRBV5-1 and J is TRBJ2-1, with D maybe TRBD2 (6 bases). Germline V CDR1 and CDR2: SGHRS, YFSETQ. This CDR3 comprises 15 residues. V dropped 0 bases and J dropped 8 bases, with 15 bases sitting between them. The CDR3 protein is CASSLGLVGVDEQFF. In nucleotides, the CDR3 is TGCGCCAGCAGCTTGGGACTAGTAGGAGTCGATGAGCAGTTCTTC.

The V call is TRBV6-1, the J call TRBJ1-6; 8 bases match TRBD1. V lost 4 bases and J lost 8; bases outside the gene matches: 10. Germline CDR1 MNHNS, CDR2 SASEGT. The CDR3 has 16 amino acids. CDR3 in DNA: TGTGCCAGCAGTGCCCCCGACAGGGGACGGGATTCACCCCTCCACTTT. Residues: CASSAPDRGRDSPLHF.